This T cell receptor beta chain was observed in a study of PD-1 blockade in classical Hodgkin lymphoma. General study results and limits: The study found that TCR diversity rose significantly by C4D1 in CD4+ but not CD8+ cells. Diminished baseline TCR diversity has been reported in newly diagnosed patients relative to healthy donors. Patients newly diagnosed and complete responders had comparable baseline diversity.

Comment on this clone: What it binds is not known.

Sequencing was performed with immunoSEQ multiplex PCR; in TCRdb, only in-frame clones are kept and a portion is missing. The table has fewer than 4,500 clones, over 60% seen once. Time point meaning: cycle 4 day 1 (C4D1), after more than 5 weeks of nivolumab. Relapse after autologous stem cell transplantation occurred in every patient, and brentuximab vedotin exposure varied. Thawed PBMCs underwent magnetic negative selection to obtain purified CD8+ T cells. Complete response, partial response or progressive disease constituted the best response categories observed. Here the sequenced sample was CD8+ T cells from blood, taken before the fourth cycle of nivolumab. The receptor's source is a human donor with classical Hodgkin lymphoma.

CDR3 protein: CASSLSDAVYNEQFF. The CDR3 DNA sequence: TGTGCCAGCAGCTTATCCGATGCGGTCTACAATGAGCAGTTCTTC. The chain links TRBV7-9 to TRBJ2-1; D unclear. Germline lookup yields CDR1 SEHNR and CDR2 FQNEAQ (reference sequence). V shed 2 bases and J shed 3 bases, with 11 bases lying between them. CDR3 length: 15 residues.